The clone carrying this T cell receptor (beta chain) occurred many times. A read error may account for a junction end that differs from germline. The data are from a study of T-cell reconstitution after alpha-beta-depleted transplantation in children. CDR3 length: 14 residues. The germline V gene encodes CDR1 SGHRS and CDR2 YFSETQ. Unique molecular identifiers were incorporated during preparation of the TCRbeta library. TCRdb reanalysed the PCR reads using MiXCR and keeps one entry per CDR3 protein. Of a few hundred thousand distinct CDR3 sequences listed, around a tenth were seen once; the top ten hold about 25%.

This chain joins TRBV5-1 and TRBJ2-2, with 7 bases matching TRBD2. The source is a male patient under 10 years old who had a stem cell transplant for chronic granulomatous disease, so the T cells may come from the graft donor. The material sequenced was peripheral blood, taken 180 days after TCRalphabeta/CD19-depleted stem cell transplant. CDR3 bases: TGTGCCAGCAGCGGGACCGCGAACACCGGGGAGCTGTTTTTT. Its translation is CASSGTANTGELFF.